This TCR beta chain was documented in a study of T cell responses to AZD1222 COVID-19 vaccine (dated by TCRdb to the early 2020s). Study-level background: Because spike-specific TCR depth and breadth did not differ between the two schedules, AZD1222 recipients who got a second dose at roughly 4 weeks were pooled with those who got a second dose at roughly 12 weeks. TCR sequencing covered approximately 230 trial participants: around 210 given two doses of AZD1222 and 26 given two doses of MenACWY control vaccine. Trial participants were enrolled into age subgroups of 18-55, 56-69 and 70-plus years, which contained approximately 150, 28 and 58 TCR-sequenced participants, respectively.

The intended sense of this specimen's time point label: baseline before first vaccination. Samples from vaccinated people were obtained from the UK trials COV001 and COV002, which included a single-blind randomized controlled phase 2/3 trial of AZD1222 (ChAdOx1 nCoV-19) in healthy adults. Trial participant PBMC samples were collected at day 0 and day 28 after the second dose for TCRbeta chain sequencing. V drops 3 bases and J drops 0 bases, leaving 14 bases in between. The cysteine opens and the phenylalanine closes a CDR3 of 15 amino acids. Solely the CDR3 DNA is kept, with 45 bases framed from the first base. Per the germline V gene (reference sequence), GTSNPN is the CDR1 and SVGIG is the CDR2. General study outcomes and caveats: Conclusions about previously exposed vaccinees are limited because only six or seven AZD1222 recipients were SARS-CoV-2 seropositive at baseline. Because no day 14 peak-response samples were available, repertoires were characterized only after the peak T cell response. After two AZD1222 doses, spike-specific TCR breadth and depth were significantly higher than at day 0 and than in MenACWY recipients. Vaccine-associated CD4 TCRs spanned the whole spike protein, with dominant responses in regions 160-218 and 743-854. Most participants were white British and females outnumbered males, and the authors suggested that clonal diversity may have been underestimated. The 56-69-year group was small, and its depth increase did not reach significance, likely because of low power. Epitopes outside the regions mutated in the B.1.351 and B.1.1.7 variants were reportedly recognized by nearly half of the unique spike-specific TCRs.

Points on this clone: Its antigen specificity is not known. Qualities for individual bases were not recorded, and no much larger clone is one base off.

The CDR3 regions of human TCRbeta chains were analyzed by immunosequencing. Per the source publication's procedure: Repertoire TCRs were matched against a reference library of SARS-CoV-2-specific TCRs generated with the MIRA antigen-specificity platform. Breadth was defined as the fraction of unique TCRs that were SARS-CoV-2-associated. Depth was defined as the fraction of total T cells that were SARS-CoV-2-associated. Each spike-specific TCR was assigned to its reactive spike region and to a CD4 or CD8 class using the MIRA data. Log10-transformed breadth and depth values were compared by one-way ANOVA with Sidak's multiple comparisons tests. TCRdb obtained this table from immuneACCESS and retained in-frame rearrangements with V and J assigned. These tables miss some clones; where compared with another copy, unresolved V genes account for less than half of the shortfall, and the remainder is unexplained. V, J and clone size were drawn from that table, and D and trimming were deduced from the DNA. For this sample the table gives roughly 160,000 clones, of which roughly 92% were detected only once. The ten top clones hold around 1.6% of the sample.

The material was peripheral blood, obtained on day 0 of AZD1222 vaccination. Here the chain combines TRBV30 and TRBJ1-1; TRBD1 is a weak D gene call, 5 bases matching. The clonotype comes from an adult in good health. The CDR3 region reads CAWREPGLMNTEAFF. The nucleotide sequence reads TGTGCCTGGAGGGAACCGGGACTGATGAACACTGAAGCTTTCTTT. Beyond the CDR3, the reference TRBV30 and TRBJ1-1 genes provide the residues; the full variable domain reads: SQTIHQWPATLVQPVGSPLSLECTVEGTSNPNLYWYRQAAGRGLQLLFYSVGIGQISSEVPQNLSASRPQDRQFILSSKKLLLSDSGFYLCAWREPGLMNTEAFFGQGTRLTVV.